This entry lists 2 T cell receptor beta chains sequenced from one sample in a study of blood T cell repertoires in COVID-19. Assay: immunoSEQ multiplex PCR; the TCRdb copy retains only in-frame clones and omits some. The sample includes about 380,000 clones, approximately 90% of them seen just once. Sequences were obtained from PBMCs or T cells enriched from blood (not recorded which). The receptors were gathered from a woman aged 18 to 35 who had recovered from COVID-19.

In its sample, this clone was seen a few times. The chain links TRBV2 to TRBJ1-4; 9 positions agree with TRBD1. The CDR3 runs to 15 residues. The ends lost 5 bases at V and 8 bases at J; junction bases unmatched: 9. Germline V CDR1 and CDR2: SNHLY, FYNNEI. CDR3 amino acids: CASSRPQGAGEKLFF. CDR3 nucleotide sequence: TGTGCCAGCAGTAGGCCACAGGGGGCGGGGGAAAAACTGTTTTTT.

The V and J genes are TRBV10-3 and TRBJ2-7, with D uncertain. Germline V gene lookup returns CDR1 ENHRY and CDR2 SYGVKD. The germline V and J ends were trimmed by 2 bases and 3 bases, with 2 bases remaining between them. CDR3 length equals 11 residues. CDR3 loop: CAISEHYEQYF. In DNA, the CDR3 is TGTGCCATCAGTGAGCACTACGAGCAGTACTTC.